Given below is one T cell receptor (beta chain) in context. Repertoires were generated with immunoSEQ multiplex PCR, while TCRdb's copy carries only in-frame clones and drops some. The sample lists about 75,000 clones; over 80% were seen once. This sample was included in a study of blood T cell repertoires in COVID-19. The CDR3 contains 17 residues. The ends lost 2 bases at V and 4 bases at J; junction bases unmatched: 10. CDR1 and CDR2 from the germline V gene are GTSNPN and SVGIG (reference sequence). This clonotype was obtained from a woman aged 50 to 60 with acute or convalescent COVID-19. Sequenced material: peripheral blood. This chain uses TRBV30 with TRBJ2-6; 8 nucleotides match TRBD1. The CDR3 coding sequence is TGTGCCTGGAGTATTGACAGGGGTTCTGTGGGGGCCAACGTCCTGACTTTC. As protein: CAWSIDRGSVGANVLTF. Filled out from reference TRBV30 and TRBJ2-6, the complete variable domain reads SQTIHQWPATLVQPVGSPLSLECTVEGTSNPNLYWYRQAAGRGLQLLFYSVGIGQISSEVPQNLSASRPQDRQFILSSKKLLLSDSGFYLCAWSIDRGSVGANVLTFGAGSRLTVL.